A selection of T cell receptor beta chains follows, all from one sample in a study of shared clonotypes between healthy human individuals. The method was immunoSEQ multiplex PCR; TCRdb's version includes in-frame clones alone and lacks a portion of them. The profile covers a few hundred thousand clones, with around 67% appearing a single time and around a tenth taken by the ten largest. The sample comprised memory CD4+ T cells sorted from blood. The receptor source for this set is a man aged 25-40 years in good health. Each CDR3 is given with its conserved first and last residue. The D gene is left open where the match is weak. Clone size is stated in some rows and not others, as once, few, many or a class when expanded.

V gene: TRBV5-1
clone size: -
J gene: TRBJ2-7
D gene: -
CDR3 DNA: TGCGCCAGCAGCTTGGTCGACCGATCCTACGAGCAGTACTTC
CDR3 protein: CASSLVDRSYEQYF

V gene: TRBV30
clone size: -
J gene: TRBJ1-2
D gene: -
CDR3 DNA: TGTGCCTGGAGTAACTCCGAAACCGCTAACTATGGCTACACCTTC
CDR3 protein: CAWSNSETANYGYTF

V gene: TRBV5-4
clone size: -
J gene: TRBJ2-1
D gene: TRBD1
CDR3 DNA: TGTGCCAGCAGCTCCGCGGGACAGGTCGTTGAGGTGCAGTTCTTC
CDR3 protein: CASSSAGQVVEVQFF

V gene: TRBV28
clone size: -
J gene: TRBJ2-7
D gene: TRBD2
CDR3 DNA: TGTGCCAGCAGTTTGCCCGGGACTAGCGGTTACGAGCAGTACTTC
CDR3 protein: CASSLPGTSGYEQYF

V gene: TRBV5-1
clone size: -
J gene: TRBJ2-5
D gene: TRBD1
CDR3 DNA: TGCGCCAGCAGTACACCGGGACAGGGGTGGGAGACCCAGTACTTC
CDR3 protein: CASSTPGQGWETQYF

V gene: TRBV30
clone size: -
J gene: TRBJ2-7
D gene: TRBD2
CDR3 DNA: TGTGCCTGGCGACTAGCGGGAGCGAGGTACGAGCAGTACTTC
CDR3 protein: CAWRLAGARYEQYF

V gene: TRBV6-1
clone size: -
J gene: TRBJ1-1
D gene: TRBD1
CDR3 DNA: TGTGCCAGCAGGGAAGAACAGGGGCGTAAGACTGAAGCTTTCTTT
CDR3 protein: CASREEQGRKTEAFF

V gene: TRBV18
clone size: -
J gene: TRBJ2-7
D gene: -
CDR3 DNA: TGTGCCAGCTCAAACAGGGTTCTTCCTTCCTACGAGCAGTACTTC
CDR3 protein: CASSNRVLPSYEQYF

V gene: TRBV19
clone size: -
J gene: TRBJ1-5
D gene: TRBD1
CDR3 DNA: TGTGCCAGTAGCGTTCAGGGGGCGCGGAATCAGCCCCAGCATTTT
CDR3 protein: CASSVQGARNQPQHF

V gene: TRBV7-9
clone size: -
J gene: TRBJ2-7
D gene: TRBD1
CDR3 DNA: TGTGCCAGCAGCACCCGGGACAGTTCCTACGAGCAGTACTTC
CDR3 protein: CASSTRDSSYEQYF

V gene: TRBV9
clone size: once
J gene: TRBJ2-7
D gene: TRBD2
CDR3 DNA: TGTGCCAGCAGCGGGTATAGCGGGAGTATCAACGAGCAGTACTTC
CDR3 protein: CASSGYSGSINEQYF

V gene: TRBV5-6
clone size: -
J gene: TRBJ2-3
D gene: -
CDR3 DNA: TGTGCCAGCACCACGTCAATGGATACGCAGTATTTT
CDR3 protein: CASTTSMDTQYF

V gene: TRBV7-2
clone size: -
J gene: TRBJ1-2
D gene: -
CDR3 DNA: TGTGCCAGCAGCTTAAGTGGGGTGTTGAGTGGCTACACCTTC
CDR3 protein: CASSLSGVLSGYTF

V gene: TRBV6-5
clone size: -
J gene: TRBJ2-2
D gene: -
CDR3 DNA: TGTGCCAGCAGTTACAGGAACGCTGGCGGGGAGCTGTTTTTT
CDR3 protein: CASSYRNAGGELFF

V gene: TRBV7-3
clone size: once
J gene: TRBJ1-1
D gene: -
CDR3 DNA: TGTGCCAGCAGCTACGCTATGGGCACTGAAGCTTTCTTT
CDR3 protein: CASSYAMGTEAFF

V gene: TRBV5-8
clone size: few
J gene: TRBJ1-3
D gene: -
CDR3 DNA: TGTGCCAGCAGCCCCCGGCGGGGGGGCTCTTGGAACACCATATATTTT
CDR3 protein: CASSPRRGGSWNTIYF

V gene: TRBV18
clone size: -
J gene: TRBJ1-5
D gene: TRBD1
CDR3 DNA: TGTGCCAGCTCACTACAGGGGGATCAGCCCCAGCATTTT
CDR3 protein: CASSLQGDQPQHF

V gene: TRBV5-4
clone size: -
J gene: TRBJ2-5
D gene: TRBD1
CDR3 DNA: TGTGCCAGCAGCAGGACACAGGGGCTTAGCGAGACCCAGTACTTC
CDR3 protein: CASSRTQGLSETQYF